This TCR beta chain was identified during a study of tumor-infiltrating lymphocytes in localized non-small cell lung cancer. In the study overall: Patients included smokers and never-smokers with various histologies, some sampled after neoadjuvant chemotherapy.

Clones were read by immunoSEQ multiplex PCR, and TCRdb kept only the in-frame ones, dropping some. The sample records some 13,000 clones, around 68% being singletons. This clone has just one count. Germline V gene data show CDR1 as GTSNPN and CDR2 as SVGIG (reference sequence). This CDR3 comprises 13 residues. V lost 5 bases, J lost 3 bases, and 11 bases lay in between. This chain joins TRBV30 and TRBJ1-5, with no clear D. The TCR comes from a human donor with non-small cell lung cancer. The specimen sequenced was uninvolved lung tissue not adjacent to the tumor. The CDR3 is CAWDEGFNQPQHF. The CDR3 DNA is TGTGCCTGGGACGAAGGCTTCAATCAGCCCCAGCATTTT. Variable domain in full (rest from reference TRBV30 and TRBJ1-5): SQTIHQWPATLVQPVGSPLSLECTVEGTSNPNLYWYRQAAGRGLQLLFYSVGIGQISSEVPQNLSASRPQDRQFILSSKKLLLSDSGFYLCAWDEGFNQPQHFGDGTRLSIL.